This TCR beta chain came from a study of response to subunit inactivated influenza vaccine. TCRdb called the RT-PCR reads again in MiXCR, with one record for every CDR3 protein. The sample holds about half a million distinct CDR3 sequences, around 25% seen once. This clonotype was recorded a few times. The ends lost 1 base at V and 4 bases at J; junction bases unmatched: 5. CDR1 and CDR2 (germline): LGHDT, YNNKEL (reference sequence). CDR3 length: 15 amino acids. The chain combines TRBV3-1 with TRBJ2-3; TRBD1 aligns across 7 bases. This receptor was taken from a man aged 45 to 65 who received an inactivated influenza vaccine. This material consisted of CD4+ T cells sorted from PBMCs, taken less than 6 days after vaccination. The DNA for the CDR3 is TGTGCCAGCAGCCAAGCAGGGGGTTGGGCAGATACGCAGTATTTT. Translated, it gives CASSQAGGWADTQYF.